This T cell receptor (beta chain) was recovered during a study of blood T cell repertoires in COVID-19. Whole-study context: Sources were T cells, B-cell-depleted T cells, or PBMCs; the material itself was cDNA or gDNA.

Data came from immunoSEQ multiplex PCR; TCRdb stores just in-frame clones and leaves some out. This table has fewer than 500,000 clones, 88% appearing once. J was trimmed by 6 bases and V by 1 base; bases with no gene match: 1. Germline lookup yields CDR1 SGHTA and CDR2 FQGTGA. The CDR3 consists of 14 residues. This rearrangement joins TRBV7-3 to TRBJ2-2; TRBD2 matches at 8 bases. The clonotype comes from a woman aged 30 to 39 with acute COVID-19. Sequenced input: PBMCs or T cells enriched from blood (not recorded which). CDR3 sequence reads: CASSLRRGAGELFF. CDR3 coding DNA: TGTGCCAGCAGCTTAAGGCGGGGGGCCGGGGAGCTGTTTTTT.